Listed below are T cell receptor beta chains from one sample, sequenced in a study of beta chain features in type 1 diabetes. The method was immunoSEQ multiplex PCR; TCRdb's version includes in-frame clones alone and lacks a portion of them. Of just over 600,000 clones in the sample, about a sixth were seen once. The sequenced sample was naive CD4+ T cells from blood. The receptors derive from a man in his late teens or twenties in good health. The CDR3 runs from the conserved cysteine through the conserved F or W. D genes are given only for firm matches. A clone size is listed for some rows: how often the clone was seen (once, few, many), or a class if it is expanded.

V gene	clone size	D gene	J gene	CDR3 DNA	CDR3 protein
TRBV2	few	TRBD2	TRBJ2-1	TGTGCCAGCACCCACACCGGACTAGCGACCTACAATGAGCAGTTCTTC	CASTHTGLATYNEQFF
TRBV9	few	NA	TRBJ2-2	TGTGCCAGCAGAAGACTACCAGGGAACACCGGGGAGCTGTTTTTT	CASRRLPGNTGELFF
TRBV28	NA	NA	TRBJ2-5	TGTGCCAGCAGTCCCACTGAGACCCAGTACTTC	CASSPTETQYF
TRBV4-3	NA	NA	TRBJ1-6	TGCGCCAGCAGCCAGAAGTCTTCGGTTAATTCACCCCTCCACTTT	CASSQKSSVNSPLHF
TRBV4-2	few	NA	TRBJ2-4	TGTGCCAGCAGCCAGGGCCCGGGACACAAGACTTTTCAGTACTTC	CASSQGPGHKTFQYF
TRBV5-1	NA	NA	TRBJ2-6	TGCGCCAGCAGCTTCAGGGTTGGTGCTCCGTCTGGGGCCAACGTCCTGACTTTC	CASSFRVGAPSGANVLTF
TRBV4-2	few	TRBD2	TRBJ2-1	TGTGCCAGCAGGTTACTAGCGGGACGCGAGTACAATGAGCAGTTCTTC	CASRLLAGREYNEQFF
TRBV7-2	NA	NA	TRBJ2-1	TGTGCCAGCAGCTTAGGGACGGAGTACAATGAGCAGTTCTTC	CASSLGTEYNEQFF
TRBV4-1	few	NA	TRBJ1-1	TGCGCCAGCAGCCAAGGCCCGGGGACTGAAGCTTTCTTT	CASSQGPGTEAFF
TRBV28	NA	NA	TRBJ2-4	TGTGCCAGCAGCCCTACGCGGGACCCAAACATTCAGTACTTC	CASSPTRDPNIQYF
TRBV6-4	NA	NA	TRBJ2-3	TGTGCCAGCAGTGAACGTACCAGCACTAGCACAGATACGCAGTATTTT	CASSERTSTSTDTQYF
TRBV10-3	few	TRBD1	TRBJ2-6	TGTGCCATCAGTGAGGCTGGGACAGGGAGATCCGGGGCCAACGTCCTGACTTTC	CAISEAGTGRSGANVLTF
TRBV6-5	NA	NA	TRBJ2-7	TGTGCCAGCAGTTATAGCCGGAACTCCTACGAGCAGTACTTC	CASSYSRNSYEQYF
TRBV15	NA	TRBD2	TRBJ2-1	TGTGCCACCAGCAGGTATTTAGCGGGAGGGCCGCGGAATGAGCAGTTCTTC	CATSRYLAGGPRNEQFF
TRBV7-2	few	NA	TRBJ1-4	TGTGCCAGCAGCCCACGACAGGAAACTAATGAAAAACTGTTTTTT	CASSPRQETNEKLFF
TRBV7-8	NA	TRBD1	TRBJ1-5	TGTGCCAGCAGCAAGGGACAGGGATACAATCAGCCCCAGCATTTT	CASSKGQGYNQPQHF
TRBV30	NA	NA	TRBJ2-7	TGTGCCTGGCTCAGGGGGGGGACCGACGAGCAGTACTTC	CAWLRGGTDEQYF
TRBV2	NA	NA	TRBJ1-4	TGTGCCAGCAGTGCGACACACGCAACTAATGAAAAACTGTTTTTT	CASSATHATNEKLFF
TRBV19	few	NA	TRBJ2-7	TGTGCCAGTACCCCAGGGACATCTTTAACTCCCTACGAGCAGTACTTC	CASTPGTSLTPYEQYF
TRBV5-1	once	TRBD1	TRBJ1-2	TGCGCCAGCAGCTTGGGGACAGGGGGACTTTATGGCTACACCTTC	CASSLGTGGLYGYTF
TRBV30	NA	NA	TRBJ1-5	TGTGCCTGTCTATCGGACGGAAATCAGCCCCAGCATTTT	CACLSDGNQPQHF
TRBV4-3	NA	TRBD1	TRBJ2-1	TGCGCCAGCAGCCAAGATGGAGGGACAGGGGTGTTCTTC	CASSQDGGTGVFF
TRBV10-3	NA	TRBD1	TRBJ1-1	TGTGCCATCAGTGAAAGGGACAGGAACACTGAAGCTTTCTTT	CAISERDRNTEAFF
TRBV18	NA	TRBD2	TRBJ2-7	TGTGCCAGCTCAGGGCTAGCGGGCTCCTACGAGCAGTACTTC	CASSGLAGSYEQYF
TRBV7-8	few	NA	TRBJ2-5	TGTGCCAGCAGCTCCCCCCGTGTGACAGGTCCAGATCGGTACTTC	CASSSPRVTGPDRYF
TRBV5-4	few	TRBD1	TRBJ1-3	TGTGCCAGCAGCTTACAGGGGGCAATTGGAAACACCATATATTTT	CASSLQGAIGNTIYF
TRBV19	NA	TRBD2	TRBJ2-1	TGTGCCAGTAGCTTCCTCCCAAGGGCTAGCGGGAGCTTGAATGAGCAGTTCTTC	CASSFLPRASGSLNEQFF
TRBV5-4	NA	TRBD2	TRBJ2-3	TGTGCCAGCAGCTTACTAGCGGGAGACACAGATACGCAGTATTTT	CASSLLAGDTDTQYF
TRBV28	NA	TRBD2	TRBJ2-3	TGTGCCAGCAGTCTCGGGACTAGCGGGGGGACAGATACGCAGTATTTT	CASSLGTSGGTDTQYF
TRBV5-6	few	TRBD1	TRBJ1-2	TGTGCCAGCAGCTCAGGGGGCGCTTGGGGCTATGGCTACACCTTC	CASSSGGAWGYGYTF
TRBV4-2	few	NA	TRBJ1-2	TGTGCCAGCAGCCAAGAAGATTATGGCTACACCTTC	CASSQEDYGYTF
TRBV9	few	TRBD2	TRBJ2-1	TGTGCCAGCAGCGGATCTAGCGGGAGAGGGGCCTGGGGTGAGCAGTTCTTC	CASSGSSGRGAWGEQFF
TRBV4-3	few	TRBD2	TRBJ2-3	TGCGCCAGCAGCCAAGAATTGCTAGCGGAGCAGTATTTT	CASSQELLAEQYF
TRBV6-6	few	NA	TRBJ2-5	TGTGCCAGCAGTTACGACTCGATCCAAGAGACCCAGTACTTC	CASSYDSIQETQYF
TRBV5-1	few	TRBD2	TRBJ2-5	TGCGCCAGCAGCTTGTTTGGGACTAGCGGCCCAGAGACCCAGTACTTC	CASSLFGTSGPETQYF
TRBV30	NA	TRBD1	TRBJ1-5	TGTGCCTGGTGTGCCCGGACAGGCCGATTTAGCAATCAGCCCCAGCATTTT	CAWCARTGRFSNQPQHF
TRBV6-4	few	NA	TRBJ1-5	NA	CASSDSWAVGTKTF
TRBV7-8	few	NA	TRBJ1-1	TGTGCCAGCAGCTTAGCGAGGGTCACTGAAGCTTTCTTT	CASSLARVTEAFF
TRBV5-4	many	NA	TRBJ1-4	TGTGCCGGCGCACAGGGAACTAATGAAAAACTGTTTTTT	CAGAQGTNEKLFF
TRBV4-3	NA	NA	TRBJ2-3	TGCGCCAGCAGCCAAGAGGCAGGGATGAGCACAGATACGCAGTATTTT	CASSQEAGMSTDTQYF
TRBV5-6	few	TRBD1	TRBJ2-1	TGTGCCAGCAGCTTGGACCCGACAGGGGGCAATGAGCAGTTCTTC	CASSLDPTGGNEQFF
TRBV6-6	NA	TRBD1	TRBJ1-1	TGTGCCAGCATCTCCCAGGGGGACCCTGAAGCTTTCTTT	CASISQGDPEAFF
TRBV6-5	NA	NA	TRBJ2-7	TGTGCCAGCAGTTACTCACCGGGGGCGAGGTACGAGCAGTACTTC	CASSYSPGARYEQYF
TRBV19	few	NA	TRBJ2-6	TGTGCCAGTACAGGGTTTAAATCTGGGGCCAACGTCCTGACTTTC	CASTGFKSGANVLTF
TRBV1	few	NA	TRBJ2-7	TGCACCAGCAGCCCGGGGACTAGCGGATCCTACGAGCAGTACTTC	CTSSPGTSGSYEQYF
TRBV27	few	NA	TRBJ2-1	TGTGCCAGCACCCTAGCGAGGAATGAGCAGTTCTTC	CASTLARNEQFF
TRBV5-1	once	NA	TRBJ2-1	TGCGCCAGCAGCTTGGGACCACAGGGCGGGTTAAAGAGTGAGCAGTTCTTC	CASSLGPQGGLKSEQFF
TRBV30	NA	NA	TRBJ2-3	TGTGCCTGGAGTGTACAGGGCAGCCGCACAGATACGCAGTATTTT	CAWSVQGSRTDTQYF
TRBV10-3	NA	TRBD1	TRBJ1-1	TGTGCCATCAGGCCCCACAGGGGTTCGGGCACTGAAGCTTTCTTT	CAIRPHRGSGTEAFF
TRBV6-5	few	NA	TRBJ1-5	TGTGCCAGCAGGTCGTACCCCAGGGGTAATCAGCCCCAGCATTTT	CASRSYPRGNQPQHF
TRBV28	NA	NA	TRBJ2-2	TGTGCCAGCAGTTTACGTCGGGTAGGGATATGGACCGGGGAGCTGTTTTTT	CASSLRRVGIWTGELFF
TRBV7-3	few	NA	TRBJ1-1	TGTGCCAGCAGCGCCTCGGGACTGAACACTGAAGCTTTCTTT	CASSASGLNTEAFF
TRBV4-3	few	NA	TRBJ2-1	TGCGCCAGCAGCCCCCCTGAGCTTAATGAGCAGTTCTTC	CASSPPELNEQFF
TRBV25-1	NA	NA	TRBJ1-2	TGTGCCAGCAGTGAGACAAGTGGCTACACCTTC	CASSETSGYTF
TRBV15	NA	NA	TRBJ2-2	TGTGCCACCAGCAGCCCGACCAGGGGAAACACCGGGGAGCTGTTTTTT	CATSSPTRGNTGELFF